The rows below give T cell receptor beta chains drawn from one sample of a study of control samples from healthy donors and cancer patients. Sequencing used immunoSEQ multiplex PCR; TCRdb keeps in-frame clones, though not all of them. The profile covers approximately 70,000 clones, with less than 90% appearing a single time and 4% taken by the ten largest. Sequencing was done on a sample of blood. Receptors were obtained from a woman in her 50s in good health. CDR3s include the opening cysteine and the closing phenylalanine or tryptophan. The order of the fields is J gene, V gene, clone size, D gene, CDR3 DNA, CDR3 protein. The D gene is left open where the match is weak. Where a row states a size, it is once, few, many or the class of an expanded clone; other rows omit it.

>TRBJ1-2|TRBV9|-|-
TGTGCCAGCAGCGCCCGACCGGGCGAAAATGGCTACACCTTC
CASSARPGENGYTF
>TRBJ1-3|TRBV6-5|-|-
TGTGCCAGCAGTTCGAGGGGTAACATCGGTGGAAACACCATATATTTT
CASSSRGNIGGNTIYF
>TRBJ2-7|TRBV6-1|-|TRBD1
TGTGCCAGCAGTGAGTACGGGACCGGGACAGGCCCCACCTACGAGCAGTACTTC
CASSEYGTGTGPTYEQYF
>TRBJ1-1|TRBV6-1|-|-
TGTGCCAGCAGTGAAGGGCAGGAGCTCAAAGCTTTCTTT
CASSEGQELKAFF
>TRBJ2-2|TRBV5-1|-|TRBD1
TGCGCCAGCAGCTCATCCAACCTTGGACAGGGAACCACCGGGGAGCTGTTTTTT
CASSSSNLGQGTTGELFF
>TRBJ2-7|TRBV10-3|once|-
TGTGCCATCAGTGAGCAGCAACCGACTTCGGGGGAGCAGTACTTC
CAISEQQPTSGEQYF
>TRBJ2-5|TRBV2|-|-
TGTGCCAGCAGTGTCGAAGCGGCAGACTTTCTAGGAGAGACCCAGTACTTC
CASSVEAADFLGETQYF
>TRBJ1-1|TRBV6-1|-|TRBD1
TGTGCCAGCAGTGAGGACAGGGTCTTGACTGAAGCTTTCTTT
CASSEDRVLTEAFF
>TRBJ2-3|TRBV7-2|-|-
TGTGCCAGCAGCTTAAGCTTGGGTTATACGCAGTATTTT
CASSLSLGYTQYF
>TRBJ1-6|TRBV6-5|-|-
TGTGCCACTGCGGACAGATTAAATTCACCCCTCCACTTT
CATADRLNSPLHF
>TRBJ2-1|TRBV9|once|TRBD2
TGTGCCAGCAGCGTCGGGACTAGCGGGGGCTACAATGAGCAGTTCTTC
CASSVGTSGGYNEQFF
>TRBJ1-5|TRBV19|once|-
TGTGCCAGTAGTATTAGCGAGGTTCAGCCCCAGCATTTT
CASSISEVQPQHF